Listed here are 25 T cell receptor beta chains from one sample, sequenced in a study of graft-versus-host responses after intestinal transplantation. Their recognized antigens are unknown. Repertoires were generated with immunoSEQ multiplex PCR, while TCRdb's copy carries only in-frame clones and drops some. The table records 98,000 or so clones, roughly nine tenths of them present only once. Sequenced here: unstimulated CD4+ T cells sorted from spleen or lymph node cells, sampled before intestinal transplant. These receptors originate from a human donor who received an intestinal transplant.

The rearrangement links TRBV9 to TRBJ2-3, with TRBD2 matching over 9 bases. The CDR3 is 14 amino acids. The trim removed 6 bases at V and 1 base at J, leaving 3 bases unmatched. Germline loops: CDR1 SGDLS, CDR2 YYNGEE. CDR3 DNA: TGTGCCAGCACCGAGCGGGGGGGCACAGATACGCAGTATTTT. Its translation: CASTERGGTDTQYF.

V is TRBV7-9 and J is TRBJ1-2; TRBD1 aligns across 9 bases. V shed 5 bases, J shed 0 bases, and the junction held 4 bases outside the gene matches. This CDR3 is 15 amino acids long. Germline CDR1 SEHNR, CDR2 FQNEAQ (reference sequence). CDR3 sequence: CASSHWTGANYGYTF. DNA for the CDR3: TGTGCCAGCAGCCACTGGACAGGGGCTAACTATGGCTACACCTTC.

The rearrangement joins TRBV11-2 to TRBJ2-3; 7 nucleotides agree with TRBD2. Germline V gene data show CDR1 as SGHAT and CDR2 as FQNNGV. This CDR3 comprises 18 residues. V lost 6 bases and J lost 6; bases outside the gene matches: 21. CDR3 nucleotide sequence: TGTGCCAGCAGGACGATAGCTAGCGGAGCCCATATTCGGGATACGCAGTATTTT. It yields the protein CASRTIASGAHIRDTQYF.

The chain combines TRBV14 with TRBJ1-2, with D unresolved. The CDR3 contains 13 residues. Germline CDR1 reads SGHDN; CDR2 reads FVKESK. V lost 4 bases, J lost 2 bases, and 8 bases lay in between. The CDR3 here is CASSPGINYGYTF. CDR3 DNA: TGTGCCAGCAGCCCTGGGATCAACTATGGCTACACCTTC.

The chain combines TRBV6-5 with TRBJ1-2; D is undetermined. The CDR3 loop spans 13 amino acids. V was cut by 7 bases and J by 4 bases, with 13 bases left in between. The germline gives CDR1 MNHEY, CDR2 SVGAGI. CDR3 loop: CASTNGVVYGYTF. CDR3 bases: TGTGCCAGCACGAACGGAGTAGTCTATGGCTACACCTTC.

The chain has TRBV5-1 and TRBJ2-6, with no clear D. CDR3 length equals 15 residues. V was clipped by 7 bases and J by 2 bases, with 13 bases between them. Germline lookup yields CDR1 SGHRS and CDR2 YFSETQ. The CDR3 loop reads CASAPREAGANVLTF. The CDR3 coding sequence is TGCGCCAGCGCGCCTCGCGAAGCTGGGGCCAACGTCCTGACTTTC.

V gene TRBV10-3 combines with J gene TRBJ1-2; a possible D gene is TRBD1 (6 bases). V was cut by 4 bases and J by 4 bases, with 16 bases left in between. Germline lookup yields CDR1 ENHRY and CDR2 SYGVKD. The CDR3 length is 15 residues. The CDR3 loop reads CAISVSGAPGYGYTF. CDR3 sequence (DNA): TGTGCCATCAGTGTGTCGGGGGCGCCGGGCTATGGCTACACCTTC.

This clone was observed once. This chain links TRBV30 with TRBJ2-3, with D hard to call. CDR3 length: 13 amino acids. V was pared by 0 bases and J by 6 bases, with 10 bases between. The V gene's germline CDR1 is GTSNPN and CDR2 SVGIG (reference sequence). DNA for the CDR3: TGTGCCTGGAGTGTGACTCTCCGGGATACGCAGTATTTT. It is translated as CAWSVTLRDTQYF.

This clone is labeled as large. The chain joins TRBV18 to TRBJ1-6, with D perhaps TRBD1 (5 bases). This CDR3 region has 13 residues. Germline assignment: CDR1 KGHSH and CDR2 LQKENI. V was clipped by 8 bases and J by 8 bases, with 13 bases between them. The CDR3 sequence: CASGSRGDSPLHF. The CDR3 bases are TGTGCCAGCGGGAGCCGGGGGGATTCACCCCTCCACTTT.

The V call is TRBV28, the J call TRBJ2-7; D might be TRBD2 (6 bases). This CDR3 contains 16 residues. V lost 5 bases and J lost 3, with 20 bases in between. Germline-derived CDR1 and CDR2 are MDHEN and SYDVKM. CDR3 nucleotide sequence: TGTGCCAGCAGTGACCGGGACTTGTACGCAAGCTACGAGCAGTACTTC. It yields the protein CASSDRDLYASYEQYF.

V is TRBV5-1 and J is TRBJ1-1; 8 bases agree with TRBD1. The CDR3 length is 14 residues. The V segment lost 4 bases and the J segment 0 bases; nucleotides outside the gene matches: 2. CDR1 and CDR2 from the germline V gene are SGHRS and YFSETQ. The CDR3 DNA is TGCGCCAGCAGCAAGGACAGGGTGAACACTGAAGCTTTCTTT. Translation gives CASSKDRVNTEAFF.

This clone was recorded once. The chain employs TRBV12-5 and TRBJ2-3, with D perhaps matching TRBD2 (6 bases). V lost 3 bases and J lost 4, with 8 bases in between. CDR3 length: 13 residues. In germline, CDR1 is LGHNT, CDR2 FRNRAP. CDR3 loop: CASGLSGADTQYF. The CDR3 nucleotides are TGTGCTAGTGGTTTATCGGGGGCAGATACGCAGTATTTT.

This clone was recorded only once. The chain combines TRBV4-1 with TRBJ2-7; 9 bases align to TRBD1. Germline-derived CDR1 and CDR2 are MGHRA and YSYEKL. The CDR3 runs 16 residues. The ends lost 4 bases at V and 5 bases at J; junction bases unmatched: 12. The CDR3 DNA is TGCGCCAGCAGCCCCCGTCCGGGGACAGGGAGGAACGAGCAGTACTTC. Amino acids: CASSPRPGTGRNEQYF.

This clone was detected once. This chain links TRBV6-1 with TRBJ1-1, with D perhaps TRBD1 (5 bases). V was shortened by 6 bases and J by 0 bases, with 14 bases between the two germline ends. This CDR3 spans 15 amino acids. Germline V gene lookup returns CDR1 MNHNS and CDR2 SASEGT. The CDR3 region is CASSRSWGLNTEAFF. Written as DNA, the CDR3 is TGTGCCAGCAGCAGGAGCTGGGGCCTGAACACTGAAGCTTTCTTT.

This clone was counted once. The chain links TRBV5-1 to TRBJ2-1, with TRBD1 identical over 7 bases. This CDR3 is 14 amino acids long. V lost 4 bases, J lost 7 bases, and 8 bases stayed unmatched. In germline, CDR1 is SGHRS, CDR2 YFSETQ. For the CDR3, the DNA is TGCGCCAGCAGCAGCGACAGGGAGTGGAATGAGCAGTTCTTC. This encodes CASSSDREWNEQFF.

This clone came up once. The CDR3 nucleotides are TGTGCCAGCAGCTATCGACGCTCGGCGCACAATGAGCAGTTCTTC. As protein: CASSYRRSAHNEQFF. The V call is TRBV6-6, the J call TRBJ2-1; unclear D gene. Germline loops: CDR1 MNHNY, CDR2 SVGAGI (reference sequence). V gave up 6 bases and J gave up 5 bases, with 17 bases separating them. The CDR3 is made up of 15 amino acids.

This clone was observed a few times. This chain links TRBV12-5 with TRBJ1-3; D perhaps matches TRBD1 (5 bases). This CDR3 is 12 amino acids long. Trimming took off 10 bases at V and 2 bases at J, with 9 bases between the two ends. Germline V gene sequence: CDR1 LGHNT, CDR2 FRNRAP. Here the CDR3 reads CATPGPGNTIYF. In DNA, the CDR3 is TGTGCTACCCCGGGGCCTGGAAACACCATATATTTT.

The rearrangement joins TRBV29-1 to TRBJ2-3; D remains ambiguous. The V end lost 0 bases, the J end lost 3 bases, and 10 bases lay between the germline ends. The CDR3 loop spans 14 amino acids. The V gene's germline CDR1 is SQVTM and CDR2 ANQGSEA. The CDR3 region has the DNA TGCAGCGTTGAAGAAACAGCGCCGACAGATACGCAGTATTTT. It yields the protein CSVEETAPTDTQYF.

The CDR3 coding sequence is TGTGCCAGCAGCCTACTCCCGGGGCCTGACTCTGGAAACACCATATATTTT. Protein: CASSLLPGPDSGNTIYF. The chain uses TRBV9 and TRBJ1-3; D perhaps matches TRBD1 (5 bases). Per germline, CDR1 SGDLS and CDR2 YYNGEE. The V end was cut by 4 bases, the J end by 0 bases, with 17 bases between. The CDR3 has 17 amino acids.

This chain joins TRBV4-2 and TRBJ2-4; TRBD2 matches 14 bases. The CDR3 extends over 19 amino acids. The J segment lost 3 bases and the V segment lost 2 bases, leaving 9 bases of the junction unmatched. The germline CDR1 and CDR2 sequences are LGHNA and YNFKEQ. The CDR3 loop is CASSQQGTSGSPGKNIQYF. CDR3 nucleotides: TGTGCCAGCAGCCAACAGGGGACTAGCGGGAGTCCGGGCAAAAACATTCAGTACTTC.

This sequence joins TRBV6-6 and TRBJ2-7, with 11 bases matching TRBD2. This CDR3 region has 16 residues. CDR1 and CDR2 from the germline V gene are MNHNY and SVGAGI (reference sequence). V shed 5 bases, J shed 0 bases, and the junction held 6 bases outside the gene matches. DNA of the CDR3: TGTGCCAGCAGTCGACTAGCGGGAACTCCCTCCTACGAGCAGTACTTC. Translation gives CASSRLAGTPSYEQYF.

This clone was seen a single time. V gene TRBV7-3 combines with J gene TRBJ2-1; 7 nucleotides line up with TRBD2. This CDR3 region has 15 residues. CDR1 is SGHTA and CDR2 is FQGTGA in the germline V gene. V was clipped by 2 bases and J by 6 bases; unmatched bases: 7. Written as DNA, the CDR3 is TGTGCCAGCAGCTTAGCCCTAGCGGTGCTCAATGAGCAGTTCTTC. Translating it yields CASSLALAVLNEQFF. The entire variable domain, with the rest obtained from reference TRBV7-3 and TRBJ2-1, is as follows: GAGVSQTPSNKVTEKGKYVELRCDPISGHTALYWYRQSLGQGPEFLIYFQGTGAADDSGLPNDRFFAVRPEGSVSTLKIQRTERGDSAVYLCASSLALAVLNEQFFGPGTRLTVL.

The sample holds one count of this clone. This chain uses TRBV19 with TRBJ2-1; 9 positions match TRBD2. With V trimmed by 2 bases and J by 4 bases, 6 bases remained unmatched. This CDR3 region has 16 residues. Germline V gene data show CDR1 as LNHDA and CDR2 as SQIVND (reference sequence). The CDR3 sequence is CASSIRPSGTYNEQFF. CDR3 nucleotides: TGTGCCAGTAGTATACGTCCTAGCGGGACGTACAATGAGCAGTTCTTC.

The V gene is TRBV6-5, the J gene TRBJ2-7, with TRBD1 as a possible D gene (6 bases). Trimming removed 7 bases at V and 5 bases at J, with 15 bases between. The CDR3 spans 13 residues. CDR1 is MNHEY, CDR2 SVGAGI, per germline. CDR3 loop: CASIRDIRDEQYF. The DNA of the CDR3 is TGTGCCAGCATAAGGGACATTCGGGACGAGCAGTACTTC.

V usage is TRBV9 and J usage is TRBJ2-3; 9 bases map to TRBD2. Looked up from germline, CDR1 is SGDLS and CDR2 is YYNGEE. CDR3 length: 16 residues. J gave up 6 bases and V 0 bases, and 8 bases lay outside the gene matches. The CDR3 loop is CASSVGGRAIGDTQYF. DNA for the CDR3: TGTGCCAGCAGCGTAGGCGGGAGGGCCATAGGGGATACGCAGTATTTT.